This TCR beta chain originates from a study of blood T cell repertoires in COVID-19. All enrollees were roughly 18 to 100 years old and from under 25 US areas. Donors were grouped by their self-reported clinical history. Authors' analysis steps: How many nucleated cells were present was estimated from reference gene primer amplification. Only in-frame clones appear in the TCRdb table, and some are missing; sequencing was by immunoSEQ multiplex PCR. The DNA was the basis for D and trimming; V, J and clone size are from that table. The sample has 350,000 to 550,000 clones, nearly 90% seen once. There are 16 residues in the CDR3. Germline lookup yields CDR1 SQVTM and CDR2 ANQGSEA. V shed 1 base, J shed 4 bases, and the junction held 9 bases outside the gene matches.

This chain uses TRBV29-1 with TRBJ2-7; 11 nucleotides agree with TRBD2. This receptor was identified in a woman between 18 and 29 years old with acute COVID-19. Sample: PBMCs or T cells enriched from blood (not recorded which). The CDR3 loop is CSVEGQRLAGIYEQYF. The DNA of the CDR3 is TGCAGCGTTGAAGGGCAGAGACTAGCGGGAATTTACGAGCAGTACTTC.